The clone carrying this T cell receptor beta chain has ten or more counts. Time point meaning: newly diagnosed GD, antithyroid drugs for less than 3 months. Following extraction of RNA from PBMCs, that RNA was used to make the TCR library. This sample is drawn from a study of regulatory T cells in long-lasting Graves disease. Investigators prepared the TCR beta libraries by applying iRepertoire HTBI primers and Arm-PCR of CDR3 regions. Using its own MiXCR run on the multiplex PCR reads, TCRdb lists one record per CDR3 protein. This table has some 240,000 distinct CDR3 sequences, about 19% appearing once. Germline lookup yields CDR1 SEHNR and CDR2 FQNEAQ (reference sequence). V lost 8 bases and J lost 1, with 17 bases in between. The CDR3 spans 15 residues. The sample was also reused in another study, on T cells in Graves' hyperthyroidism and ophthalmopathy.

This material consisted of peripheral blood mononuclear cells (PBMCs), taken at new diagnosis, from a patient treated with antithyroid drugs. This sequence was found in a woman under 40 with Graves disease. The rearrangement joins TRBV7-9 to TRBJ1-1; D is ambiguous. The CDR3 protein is CASLRRMQKNTEAFF. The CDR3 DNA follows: TGTGCCAGCCTGCGGAGGATGCAAAAGAACACTGAAGCTTTCTTT. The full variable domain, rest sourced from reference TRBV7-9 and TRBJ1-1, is DTGVSQNPRHKITKRGQNVTFRCDPISEHNRLYWYRQTLGQGPEFLTYFQNEAQLEKSRLLSDRFSAERPKGSFSTLEIQRTEQGDSAMYLCASLRRMQKNTEAFFGQGTRLTVV.